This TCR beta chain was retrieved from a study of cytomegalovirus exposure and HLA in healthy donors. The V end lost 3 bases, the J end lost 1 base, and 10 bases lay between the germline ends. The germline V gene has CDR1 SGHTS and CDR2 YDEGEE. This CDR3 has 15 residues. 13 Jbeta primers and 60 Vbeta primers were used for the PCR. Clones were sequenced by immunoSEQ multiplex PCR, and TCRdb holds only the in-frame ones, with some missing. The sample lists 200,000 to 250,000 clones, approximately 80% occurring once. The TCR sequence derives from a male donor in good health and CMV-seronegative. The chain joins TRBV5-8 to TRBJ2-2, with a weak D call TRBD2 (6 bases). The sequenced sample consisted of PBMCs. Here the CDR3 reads CASSSKGLNTGELFF. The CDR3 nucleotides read TGTGCCAGCAGCTCTAAGGGACTGAACACCGGGGAGCTGTTTTTT.